Given below is one T cell receptor (beta chain) in context. Its antigen is not identified. These data belong to a study of glioma-infiltrating T cells. Using RNA template, CDR3s of TCR alpha and beta were amplified with iRepertoire arm-PCR. Tissue mRNA or PBMC total RNA, roughly 85-450 ng, went into one-step reverse transcription and amplification. TCRdb re-analysed the multiplex PCR reads in MiXCR, keeping a single row per CDR3 protein. Of roughly 100,000 distinct CDR3 sequences in the sample, about 28% were seen once. Whole-study findings and limits: Gliomas, especially low-grade, showed above-expected tissue-blood divergence; non-neoplastic patients showed below.

Looked up from germline, CDR1 is SGDLS and CDR2 is YYNGEE. V lost 0 bases, J lost 2 bases, and 12 bases lay in between. The CDR3 runs to 15 residues. Material: glioma tissue, nonneoplastic brain tissue, or PBMCs (not recorded which). The chain carries TRBV9 and TRBJ2-7, with a weak D call TRBD1 (5 bases). The source of this sequence is a human donor with low-grade glioma or glioblastoma, undergoing nonglioma brain surgery, or in good health (not recorded which). CDR3 region: CASSVDPTTAYEQYF. The DNA of the CDR3 is TGTGCCAGCAGCGTAGACCCAACGACAGCCTACGAGCAGTACTTC.